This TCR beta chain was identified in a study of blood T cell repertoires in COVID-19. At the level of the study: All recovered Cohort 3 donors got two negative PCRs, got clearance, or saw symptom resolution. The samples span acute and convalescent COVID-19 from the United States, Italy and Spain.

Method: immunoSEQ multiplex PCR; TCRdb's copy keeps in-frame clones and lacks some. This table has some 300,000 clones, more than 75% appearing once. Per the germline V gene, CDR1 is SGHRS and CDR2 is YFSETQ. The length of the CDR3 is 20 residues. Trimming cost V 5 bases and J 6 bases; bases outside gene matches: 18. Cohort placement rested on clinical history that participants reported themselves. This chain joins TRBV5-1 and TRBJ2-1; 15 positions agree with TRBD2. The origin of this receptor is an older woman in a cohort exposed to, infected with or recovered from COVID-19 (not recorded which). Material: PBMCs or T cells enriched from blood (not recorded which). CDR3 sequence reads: CASSRTSGRVSVHFRNEQFF. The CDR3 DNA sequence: TGCGCCAGCAGTCGGACTAGCGGGAGGGTTTCTGTTCATTTCCGCAATGAGCAGTTCTTC.